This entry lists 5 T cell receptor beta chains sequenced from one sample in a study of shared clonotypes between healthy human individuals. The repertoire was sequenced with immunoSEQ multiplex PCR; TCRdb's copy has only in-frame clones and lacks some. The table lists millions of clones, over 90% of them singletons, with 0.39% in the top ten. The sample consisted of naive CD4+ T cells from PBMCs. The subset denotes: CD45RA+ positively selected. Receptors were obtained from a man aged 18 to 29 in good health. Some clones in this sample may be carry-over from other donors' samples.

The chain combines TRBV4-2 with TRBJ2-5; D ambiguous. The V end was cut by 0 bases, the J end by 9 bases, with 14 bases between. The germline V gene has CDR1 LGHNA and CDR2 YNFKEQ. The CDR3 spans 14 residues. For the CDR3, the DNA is TGTGCCAGCAGCCAAGATCTCGGCAGCCACCCCCAGTACTTC. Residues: CASSQDLGSHPQYF.

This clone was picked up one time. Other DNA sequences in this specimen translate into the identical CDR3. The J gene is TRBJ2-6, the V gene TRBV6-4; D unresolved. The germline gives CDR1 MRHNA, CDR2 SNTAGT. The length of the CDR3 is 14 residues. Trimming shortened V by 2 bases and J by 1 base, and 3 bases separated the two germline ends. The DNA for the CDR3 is TGTGCCAGCAGTGACCTGTCTGGGGCCAACGTCCTGACTTTC. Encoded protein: CASSDLSGANVLTF.

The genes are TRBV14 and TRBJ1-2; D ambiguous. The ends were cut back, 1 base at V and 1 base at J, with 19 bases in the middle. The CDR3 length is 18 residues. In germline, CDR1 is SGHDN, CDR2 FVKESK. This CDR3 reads CASSQVQVVGLRNYGYTF. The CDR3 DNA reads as TGTGCCAGCAGCCAAGTCCAAGTCGTCGGATTACGTAACTATGGCTACACCTTC.

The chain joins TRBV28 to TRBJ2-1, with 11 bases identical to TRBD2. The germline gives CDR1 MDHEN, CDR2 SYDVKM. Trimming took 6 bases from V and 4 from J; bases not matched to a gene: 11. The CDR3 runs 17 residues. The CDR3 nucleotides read TGTGCCAGCAGGGCCCAGGGACTAGCGGAGAAGTACAATGAGCAGTTCTTC. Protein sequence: CASRAQGLAEKYNEQFF.

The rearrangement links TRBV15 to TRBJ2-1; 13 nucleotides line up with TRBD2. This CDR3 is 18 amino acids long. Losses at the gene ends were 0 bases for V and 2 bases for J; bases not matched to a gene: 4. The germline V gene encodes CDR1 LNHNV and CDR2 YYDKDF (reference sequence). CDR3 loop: CATSRDRTSGSTYNEQFF. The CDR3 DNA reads TGTGCCACCAGCAGAGACCGGACTAGCGGGAGTACCTACAATGAGCAGTTCTTC.